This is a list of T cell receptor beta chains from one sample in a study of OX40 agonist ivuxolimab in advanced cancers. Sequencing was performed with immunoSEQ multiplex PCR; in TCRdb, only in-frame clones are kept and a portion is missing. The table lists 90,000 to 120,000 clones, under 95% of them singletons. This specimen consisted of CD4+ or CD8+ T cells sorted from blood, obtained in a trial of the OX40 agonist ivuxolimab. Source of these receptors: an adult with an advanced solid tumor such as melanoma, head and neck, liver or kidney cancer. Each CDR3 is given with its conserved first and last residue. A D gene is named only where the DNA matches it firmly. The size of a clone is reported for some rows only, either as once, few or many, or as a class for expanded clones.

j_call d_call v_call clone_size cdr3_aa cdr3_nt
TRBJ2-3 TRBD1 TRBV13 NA CASSWTGVVITDTQYF TGTGCCAGCAGCTGGACAGGGGTTGTGATCACAGATACGCAGTATTTT
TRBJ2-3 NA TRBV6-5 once CASSPNRPTDTQYF TGTGCCAGCAGCCCCAATCGACCCACAGATACGCAGTATTTT
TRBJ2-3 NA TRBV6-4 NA CASSEQDRTDTQYF TGTGCCAGCAGTGAGCAAGATCGCACAGATACGCAGTATTTT
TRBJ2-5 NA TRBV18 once CASSPQGQETQYF TGTGCCAGCTCACCCCAGGGTCAAGAGACCCAGTACTTC
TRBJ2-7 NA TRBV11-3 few CASSLDSHYEQYF TGTGCCAGCAGCTTGGACAGCCACTACGAGCAGTACTTC
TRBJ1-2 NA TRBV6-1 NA CASSEYRGEGYAF TGTGCCAGCAGTGAATATCGGGGGGAGGGCTACGCCTTC
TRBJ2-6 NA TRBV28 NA CASSLRSFLSGANVLTF TGTGCCAGCAGTTTGAGGTCTTTTCTCTCTGGGGCCAACGTCCTGACTTTC
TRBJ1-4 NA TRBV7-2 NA CASSSRPGQNEKLFF TGTGCCAGCAGCTCCCGCCCCGGACAGAATGAAAAACTGTTTTTT
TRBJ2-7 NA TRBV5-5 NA CASSQGPDNSYEQYF TGTGCCAGCAGCCAAGGACCTGATAACTCCTACGAGCAGTACTTC
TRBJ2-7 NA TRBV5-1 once CASSLDPGRNTYEQYF TGCGCCAGCAGCTTGGACCCGGGACGGAATACCTACGAGCAGTACTTC
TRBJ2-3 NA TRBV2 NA CASPRRTDTQYF TGTGCCAGCCCCCGGAGAACAGATACGCAGTATTTT
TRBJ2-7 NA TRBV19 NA CASSIGTGSYEQYF TGTGCCAGTAGTATAGGCACAGGGTCCTACGAGCAGTACTTC
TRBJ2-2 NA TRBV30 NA CAWRRDAGPGELFF TGTGCCTGGAGAAGGGATGCGGGACCCGGGGAGCTGTTTTTT
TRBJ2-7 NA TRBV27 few CASSPQLGAEQYF TGTGCCAGCAGCCCCCAGTTAGGAGCCGAGCAGTACTTC
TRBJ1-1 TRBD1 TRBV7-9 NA CASSPRQGRTEAFF TGTGCCAGCAGCCCCCGACAGGGGAGGACTGAAGCTTTCTTT
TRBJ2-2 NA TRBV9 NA CASSVDRVRTGELFF TGTGCCAGCAGCGTAGACAGGGTACGGACCGGGGAGCTGTTTTTT
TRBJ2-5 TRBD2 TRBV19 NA CATGGTSGSLETQYF TGTGCCACCGGTGGGACTAGCGGGAGTTTAGAGACCCAGTACTTC
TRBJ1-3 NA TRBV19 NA CASSTPTLQGPSGNTIYF TGTGCCAGTAGTACCCCAACTTTACAGGGCCCTTCTGGAAACACCATATATTTT
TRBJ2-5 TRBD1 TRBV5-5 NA CASIRTGGDETQYF TGTGCCAGCATCCGGACAGGGGGCGATGAGACCCAGTACTTC
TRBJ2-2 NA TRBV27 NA CASSLETYTGELFF TGTGCCAGCAGTTTAGAAACGTACACCGGGGAGCTGTTTTTT
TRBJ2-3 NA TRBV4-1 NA CASSLRIGTADTQYF TGCGCCAGCAGCCTACGGATTGGGACGGCAGATACGCAGTATTTT
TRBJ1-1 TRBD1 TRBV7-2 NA CASSLARTGGSGTEAFF TGTGCCAGCAGCTTAGCGCGTACAGGGGGCTCGGGCACTGAAGCTTTCTTT
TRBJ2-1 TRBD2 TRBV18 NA CASSPPGLSPYEQFF TGTGCCAGCTCACCACCGGGACTAAGCCCCTATGAGCAGTTCTTC
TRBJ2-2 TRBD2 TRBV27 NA CASSAGLAGSYTGELFF TGTGCCAGCAGCGCGGGACTAGCGGGTTCTTACACCGGGGAGCTGTTTTTT
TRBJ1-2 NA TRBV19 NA CASSINSQNYGYTF TGTGCCAGTAGTATAAACAGCCAGAACTATGGCTACACCTTC
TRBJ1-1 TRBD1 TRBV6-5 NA CASSYDRAAEAFF TGTGCCAGCAGTTACGACAGGGCGGCTGAAGCTTTCTTT
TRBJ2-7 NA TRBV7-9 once CASSHPPGQSSFPYEQYF TGTGCCAGCAGCCATCCCCCGGGACAATCCTCCTTTCCCTACGAGCAGTACTTC
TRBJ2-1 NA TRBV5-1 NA CASSLPSGGNEQFF TGCGCCAGCAGCTTGCCTTCCGGGGGCAATGAGCAGTTCTTC
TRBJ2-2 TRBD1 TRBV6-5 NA CASSYKRGPAGELFF TGTGCCAGCAGTTATAAAAGGGGGCCGGCCGGGGAGCTGTTTTTT
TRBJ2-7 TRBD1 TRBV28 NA CASSSGDRYDEQYF TGTGCCAGCAGTTCGGGGGACAGGTACGACGAGCAGTACTTC
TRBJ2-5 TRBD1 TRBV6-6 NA CASSRARTGQETQYF TGTGCCAGCAGTCGAGCCCGGACAGGACAAGAGACCCAGTACTTC
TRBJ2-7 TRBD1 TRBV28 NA CASSSTGGQGGTYEQYF TGTGCCAGCAGCTCTACAGGGGGTCAGGGGGGAACCTACGAGCAGTACTTC
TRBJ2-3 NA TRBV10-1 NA CASSEAGTDTQYF TGCGCCAGCAGTGAAGCGGGCACAGATACGCAGTATTTT
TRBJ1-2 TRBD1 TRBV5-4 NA CASSLGFGTGAYGYTF TGTGCCAGCAGCTTGGGTTTTGGGACAGGGGCTTATGGCTACACCTTC
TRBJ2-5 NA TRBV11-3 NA CASSRDGMGRETQYF TGTGCCAGCAGCCGCGATGGGATGGGGCGAGAGACCCAGTACTTC
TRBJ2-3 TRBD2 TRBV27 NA CASSLVAGGSDTQYF TGTGCCAGCAGTTTAGTAGCGGGAGGCTCAGATACGCAGTATTTT
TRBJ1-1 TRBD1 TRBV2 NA CASSPFLQGATEAFF TGTGCCAGCAGTCCTTTTTTGCAGGGGGCTACTGAAGCTTTCTTT
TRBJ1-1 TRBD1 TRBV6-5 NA CASSLTGGDATEAFF TGTGCCAGCAGCCTGACAGGGGGCGATGCTACTGAAGCTTTCTTT
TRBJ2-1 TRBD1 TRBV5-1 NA CASSLDRSSYNEQFF TGCGCCAGCAGCCTGGACAGGAGCTCCTACAATGAGCAGTTCTTC
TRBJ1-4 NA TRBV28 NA CASSFLQPNEKLFF TGTGCCAGCAGTTTTTTGCAGCCTAATGAAAAACTGTTTTTT
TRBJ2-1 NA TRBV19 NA CASTAYNEQFF TGTGCCAGTACGGCCTACAATGAGCAGTTCTTC
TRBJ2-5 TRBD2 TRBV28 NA CASSFQGGETQYF TGTGCCAGCAGTTTCCAGGGAGGGGAGACCCAGTACTTC
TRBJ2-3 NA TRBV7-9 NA CASSPSTDTQYF TGTGCCAGCAGCCCCAGCACAGATACGCAGTATTTT
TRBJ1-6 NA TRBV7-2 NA CASSSQGSLNNSPLHF TGTGCCAGCAGCTCTCAGGGGTCCCTTAATAATTCACCCCTCCACTTT